This T cell receptor beta chain appears in the sequencing data of a study of blood T cell repertoires in COVID-19. CDR1 is MGHDK, CDR2 SYGVNS, per germline. The trim removed 5 bases at V and 4 bases at J, leaving 4 bases unmatched. CDR3 size: 14 residues. Using immunoSEQ multiplex PCR, the repertoire was profiled, and TCRdb retains in-frame clones only, with some absent. The sample has roughly 100,000 clones, more than 85% seen once. This TCR came from a man aged 18-30 years with acute or convalescent COVID-19. Source material: peripheral blood. This sequence joins TRBV25-1 and TRBJ2-7, with 11 positions matching TRBD2. CDR3 region: CASSRLAGSYEQYF. For the CDR3, the DNA is TGTGCCAGCAGTAGACTAGCGGGGTCGTACGAGCAGTACTTC.